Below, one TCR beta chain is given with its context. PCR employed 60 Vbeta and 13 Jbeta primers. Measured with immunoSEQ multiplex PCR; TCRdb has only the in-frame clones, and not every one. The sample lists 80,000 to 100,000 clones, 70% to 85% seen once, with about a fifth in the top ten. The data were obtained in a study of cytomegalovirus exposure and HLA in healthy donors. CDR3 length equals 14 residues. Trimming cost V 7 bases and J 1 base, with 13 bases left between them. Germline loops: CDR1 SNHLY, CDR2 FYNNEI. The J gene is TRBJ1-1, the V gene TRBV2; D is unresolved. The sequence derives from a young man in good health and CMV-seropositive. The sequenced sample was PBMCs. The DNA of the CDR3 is TGTGCCAGCATGGTGGACTTTACGAACACTGAAGCTTTCTTT. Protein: CASMVDFTNTEAFF.